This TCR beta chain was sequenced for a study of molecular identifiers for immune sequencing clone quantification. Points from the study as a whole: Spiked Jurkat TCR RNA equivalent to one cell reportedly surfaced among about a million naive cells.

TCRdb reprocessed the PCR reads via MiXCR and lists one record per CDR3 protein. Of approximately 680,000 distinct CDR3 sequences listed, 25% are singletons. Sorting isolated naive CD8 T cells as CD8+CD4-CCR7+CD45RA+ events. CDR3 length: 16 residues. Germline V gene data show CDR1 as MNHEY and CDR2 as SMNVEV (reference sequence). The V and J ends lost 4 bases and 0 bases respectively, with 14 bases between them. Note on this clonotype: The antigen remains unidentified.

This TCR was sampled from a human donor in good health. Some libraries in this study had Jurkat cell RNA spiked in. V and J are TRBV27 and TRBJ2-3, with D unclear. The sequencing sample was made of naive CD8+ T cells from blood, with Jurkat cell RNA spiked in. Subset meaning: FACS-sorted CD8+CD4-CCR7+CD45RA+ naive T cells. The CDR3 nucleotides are TGTGCCAGCAGTTCCCTCGGCCCAGCTAGCACAGATACGCAGTATTTT. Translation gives CASSSLGPASTDTQYF.